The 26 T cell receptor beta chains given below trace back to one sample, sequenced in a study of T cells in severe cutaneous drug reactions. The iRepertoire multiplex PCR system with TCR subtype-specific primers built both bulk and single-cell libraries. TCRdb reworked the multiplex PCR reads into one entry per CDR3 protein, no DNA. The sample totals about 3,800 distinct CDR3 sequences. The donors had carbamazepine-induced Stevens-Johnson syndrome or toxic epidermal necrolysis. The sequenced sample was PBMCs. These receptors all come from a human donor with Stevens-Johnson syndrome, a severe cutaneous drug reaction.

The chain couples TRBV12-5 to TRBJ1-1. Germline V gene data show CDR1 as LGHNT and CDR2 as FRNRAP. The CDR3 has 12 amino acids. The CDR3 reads CASGSYMSEAFF.

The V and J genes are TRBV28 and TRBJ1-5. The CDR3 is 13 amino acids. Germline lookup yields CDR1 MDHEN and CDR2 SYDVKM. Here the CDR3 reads CASSFRFNQPQHF. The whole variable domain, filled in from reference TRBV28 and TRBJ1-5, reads DVKVTQSSRYLVKRTGEKVFLECVQDMDHENMFWYRQDPGLGLRLIYFSYDVKMKEKGDIPEGYSVSREKKERFSLILESASTNQTSMYLCASSFRFNQPQHFGDGTRLSIL.

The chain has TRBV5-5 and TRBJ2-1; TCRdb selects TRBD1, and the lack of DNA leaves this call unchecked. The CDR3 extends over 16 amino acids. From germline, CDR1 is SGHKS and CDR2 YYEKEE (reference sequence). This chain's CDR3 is CASSTRTGLSGNEQFF.

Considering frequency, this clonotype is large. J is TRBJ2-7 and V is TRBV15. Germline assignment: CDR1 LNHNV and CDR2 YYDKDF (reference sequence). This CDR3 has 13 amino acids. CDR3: CATGYGSSYEQYF.

CDR3 region: CASSDPHRGIYEQYF. The J gene is TRBJ2-7, the V gene TRBV25-1; TCRdb lists TRBD1, though no DNA is available to test this call. This CDR3 has 15 amino acids. In germline, CDR1 is MGHDK, CDR2 SYGVNS.

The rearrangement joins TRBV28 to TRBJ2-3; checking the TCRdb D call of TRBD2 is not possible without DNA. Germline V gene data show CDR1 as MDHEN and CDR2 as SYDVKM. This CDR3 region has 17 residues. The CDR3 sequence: CASSLLSGESNTDTQYF.

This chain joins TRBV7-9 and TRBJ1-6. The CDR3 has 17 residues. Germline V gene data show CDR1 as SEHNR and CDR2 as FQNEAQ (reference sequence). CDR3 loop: CASSLNSGLGWSSPLHF.

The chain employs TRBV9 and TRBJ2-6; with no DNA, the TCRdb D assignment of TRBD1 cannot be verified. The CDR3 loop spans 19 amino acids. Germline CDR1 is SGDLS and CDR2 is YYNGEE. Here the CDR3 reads CASSVSPGQGFSGANVLTF. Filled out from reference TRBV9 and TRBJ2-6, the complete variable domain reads DSGVTQTPKHLITATGQRVTLRCSPRSGDLSVYWYQQSLDQGLQFLIQYYNGEERAKGNILERFSAQQFPDLHSELNLSSLELGDSALYFCASSVSPGQGFSGANVLTFGAGSRLTVL.

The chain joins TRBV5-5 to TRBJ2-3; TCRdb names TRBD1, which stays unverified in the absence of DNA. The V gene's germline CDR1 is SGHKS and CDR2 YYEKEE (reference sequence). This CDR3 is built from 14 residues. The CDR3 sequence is CASSPGTSPDTQYF.

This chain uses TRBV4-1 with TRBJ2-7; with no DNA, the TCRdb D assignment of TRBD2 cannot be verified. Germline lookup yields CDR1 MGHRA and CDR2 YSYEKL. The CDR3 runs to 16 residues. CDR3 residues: CASSQVSGLAVDEQYF.

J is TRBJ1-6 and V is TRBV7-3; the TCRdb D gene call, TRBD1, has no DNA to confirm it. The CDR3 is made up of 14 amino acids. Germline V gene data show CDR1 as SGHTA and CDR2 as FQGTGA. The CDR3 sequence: CASSSGDYNSPLHF. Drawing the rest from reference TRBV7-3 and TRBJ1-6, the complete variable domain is GAGVSQTPSNKVTEKGKYVELRCDPISGHTALYWYRQSLGQGPEFLIYFQGTGAADDSGLPNDRFFAVRPEGSVSTLKIQRTERGDSAVYLCASSSGDYNSPLHFGNGTRLTVT.

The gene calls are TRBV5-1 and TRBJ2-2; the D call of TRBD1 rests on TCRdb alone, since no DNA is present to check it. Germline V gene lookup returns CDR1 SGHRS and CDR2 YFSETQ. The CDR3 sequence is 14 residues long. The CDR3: CASSIGTEGGELFF.

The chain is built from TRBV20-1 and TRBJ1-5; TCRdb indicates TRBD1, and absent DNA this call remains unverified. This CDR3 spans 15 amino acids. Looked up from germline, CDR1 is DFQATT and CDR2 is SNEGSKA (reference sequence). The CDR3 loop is CSARDRGQGDQPQHF.

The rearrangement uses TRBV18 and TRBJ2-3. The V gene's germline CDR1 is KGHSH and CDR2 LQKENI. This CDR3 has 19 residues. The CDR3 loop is CASSTKYRLEPTSTDTQYF. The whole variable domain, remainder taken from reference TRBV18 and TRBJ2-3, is NAGVMQNPRHLVRRRGQEARLRCSPMKGHSHVYWYRQLPEEGLKFMVYLQKENIIDESGMPKERFSAEFPKEGPSILRIQQVVRGDSAAYFCASSTKYRLEPTSTDTQYFGPGTRLTVL.

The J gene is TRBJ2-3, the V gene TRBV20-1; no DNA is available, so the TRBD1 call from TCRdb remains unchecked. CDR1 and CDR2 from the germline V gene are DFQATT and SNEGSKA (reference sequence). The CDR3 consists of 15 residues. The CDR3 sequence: CSAIPGQASGGTQYF.

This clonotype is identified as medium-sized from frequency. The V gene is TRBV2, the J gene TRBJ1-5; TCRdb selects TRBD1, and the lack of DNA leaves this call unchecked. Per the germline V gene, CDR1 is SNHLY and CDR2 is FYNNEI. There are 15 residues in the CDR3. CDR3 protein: CASSDPGDNNQPQHF.

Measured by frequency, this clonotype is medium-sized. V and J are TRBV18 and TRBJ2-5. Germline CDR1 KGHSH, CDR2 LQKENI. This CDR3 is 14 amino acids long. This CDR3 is CASSPKLYQETQYF.

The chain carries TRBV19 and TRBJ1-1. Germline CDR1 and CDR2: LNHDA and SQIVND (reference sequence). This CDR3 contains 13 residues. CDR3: CASSIWVNTEAFF.

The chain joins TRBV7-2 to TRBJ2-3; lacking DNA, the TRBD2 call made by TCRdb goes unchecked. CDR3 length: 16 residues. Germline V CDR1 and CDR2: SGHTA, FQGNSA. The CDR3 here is CASSSRGAMGTDTQYF.

The CDR3 reads CSAEPGTGVGYGYTF. V and J are TRBV20-1 and TRBJ1-2; the TRBD1 assignment by TCRdb is unverifiable without DNA. The germline V gene encodes CDR1 DFQATT and CDR2 SNEGSKA (reference sequence). CDR3 length: 15 amino acids.

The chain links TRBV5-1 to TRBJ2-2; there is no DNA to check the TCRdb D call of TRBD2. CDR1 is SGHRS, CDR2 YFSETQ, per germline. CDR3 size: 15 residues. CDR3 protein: CASSLQGVASGELFF.

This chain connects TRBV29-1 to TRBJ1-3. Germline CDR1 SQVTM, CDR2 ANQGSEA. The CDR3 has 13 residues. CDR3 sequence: CSALINSGNTIYF.

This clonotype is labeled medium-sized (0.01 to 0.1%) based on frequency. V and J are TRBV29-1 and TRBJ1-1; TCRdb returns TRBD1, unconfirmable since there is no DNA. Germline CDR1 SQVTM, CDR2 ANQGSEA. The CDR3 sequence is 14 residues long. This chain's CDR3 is CSVENGQGSTEAFF.

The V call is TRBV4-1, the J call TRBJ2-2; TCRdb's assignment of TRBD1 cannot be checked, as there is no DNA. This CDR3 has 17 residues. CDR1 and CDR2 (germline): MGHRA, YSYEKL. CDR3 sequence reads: CASSTADRAWNTGELFF.

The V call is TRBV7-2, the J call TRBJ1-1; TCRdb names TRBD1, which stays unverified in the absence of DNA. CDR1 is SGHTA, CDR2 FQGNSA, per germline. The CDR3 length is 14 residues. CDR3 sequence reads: CASSLAGTGSEAFF. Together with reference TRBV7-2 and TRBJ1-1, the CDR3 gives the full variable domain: GAGVSQSPSNKVTEKGKDVELRCDPISGHTALYWYRQSLGQGLEFLIYFQGNSAPDKSGLPSDRFSAERTGGSVSTLTIQRTQQEDSAVYLCASSLAGTGSEAFFGQGTRLTVV.

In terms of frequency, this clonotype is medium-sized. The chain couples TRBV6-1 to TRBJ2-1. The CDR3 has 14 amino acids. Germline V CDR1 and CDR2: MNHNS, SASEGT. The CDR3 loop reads CASIFGDDNNEQFF.